This T cell receptor beta chain appears in the sequencing data of a study of OX40 agonist ivuxolimab in advanced cancers. The wider study: Ivuxolimab was delivered to patients intravenously every 2 weeks at doses spanning 0.01 to 10 mg/kg. Partial responses were achieved by three patients, of whom one had hepatocellular carcinoma and two had cutaneous melanoma. Findings and caveats of the study: Antigen specificity of clonally expanded peripheral T cells was not established.

On this clone itself: Its cognate antigen is unknown.

Data came from immunoSEQ multiplex PCR; TCRdb stores just in-frame clones and leaves some out. The repertoire includes 70,000 to 95,000 clones, about 93% of them detected once, and just over 20% sits in the top ten. The TCR comes from an adult with an advanced solid tumor such as melanoma, head and neck, liver or kidney cancer. This specimen was CD4+ or CD8+ T cells sorted from blood, taken in a trial of the OX40 agonist ivuxolimab.

The CDR3: CASSSGPQVRGFSQPQHF. The CDR3 DNA is TGTGCCAGCAGCTCCGGCCCCCAGGTCAGGGGGTTTAGTCAGCCCCAGCATTTT. This chain links TRBV7-9 with TRBJ1-5, with 7 bases matching TRBD1. The ends lost 4 bases at V and 6 bases at J; junction bases unmatched: 18. This CDR3 contains 18 residues. Germline assignment: CDR1 SEHNR and CDR2 FQNEAQ (reference sequence).